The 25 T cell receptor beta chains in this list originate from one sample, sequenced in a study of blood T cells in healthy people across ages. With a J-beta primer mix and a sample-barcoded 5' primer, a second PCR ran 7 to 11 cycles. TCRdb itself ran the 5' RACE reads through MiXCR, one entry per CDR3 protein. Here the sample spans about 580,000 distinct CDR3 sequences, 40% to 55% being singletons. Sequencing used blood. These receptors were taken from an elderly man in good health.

CDR3 sequence (DNA): TGCAGCGGCTGGGGTCAGCCTAGCACAGATACGCAGTATTTT. Protein product: CSGWGQPSTDTQYF. The chain employs TRBV29-1 and TRBJ2-3; no clear D gene. V was pared by 7 bases and J by 0 bases, with 14 bases between. Germline V gene lookup returns CDR1 SQVTM and CDR2 ANQGSEA. CDR3 length equals 14 residues.

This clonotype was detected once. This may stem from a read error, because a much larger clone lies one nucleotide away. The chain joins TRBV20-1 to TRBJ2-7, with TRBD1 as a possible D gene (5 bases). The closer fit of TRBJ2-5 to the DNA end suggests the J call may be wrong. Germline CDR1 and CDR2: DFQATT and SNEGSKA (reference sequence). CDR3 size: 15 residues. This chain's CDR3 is CSAREQGRAVKTQYF. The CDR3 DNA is TGCAGTGCTAGAGAGCAGGGCAGGGCGGTAAAGACCCAGTACTTC.

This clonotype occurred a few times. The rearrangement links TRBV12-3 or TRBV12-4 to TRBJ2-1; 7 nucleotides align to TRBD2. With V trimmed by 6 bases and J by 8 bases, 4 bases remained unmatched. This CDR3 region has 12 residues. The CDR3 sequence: CASSRGGDEQFF. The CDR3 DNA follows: TGTGCCAGCAGCCGTGGGGGGGATGAGCAGTTCTTC.

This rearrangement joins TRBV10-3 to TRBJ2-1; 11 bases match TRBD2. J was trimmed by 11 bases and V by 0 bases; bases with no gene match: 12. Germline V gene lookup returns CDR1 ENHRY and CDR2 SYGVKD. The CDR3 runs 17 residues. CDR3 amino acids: CAISESTRLAGGLKQFF. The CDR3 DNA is TGTGCCATCAGTGAGTCAACTCGGCTAGCGGGAGGTTTGAAGCAGTTCTTC.

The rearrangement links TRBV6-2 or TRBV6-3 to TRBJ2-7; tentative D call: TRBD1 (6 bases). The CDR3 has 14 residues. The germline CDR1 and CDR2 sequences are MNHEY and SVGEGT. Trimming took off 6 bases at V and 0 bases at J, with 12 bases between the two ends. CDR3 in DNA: TGTGCCAGCAGGACGGACAGCTTCTCCTACGAGCAGTACTTC. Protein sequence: CASRTDSFSYEQYF.

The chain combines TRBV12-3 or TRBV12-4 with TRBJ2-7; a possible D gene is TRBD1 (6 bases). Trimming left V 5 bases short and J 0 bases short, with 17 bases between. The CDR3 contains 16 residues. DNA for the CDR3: TGTGCCAGCAGTCGACAGGTTAGGGTGAGCTCCTACGAGCAGTACTTC. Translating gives CASSRQVRVSSYEQYF.

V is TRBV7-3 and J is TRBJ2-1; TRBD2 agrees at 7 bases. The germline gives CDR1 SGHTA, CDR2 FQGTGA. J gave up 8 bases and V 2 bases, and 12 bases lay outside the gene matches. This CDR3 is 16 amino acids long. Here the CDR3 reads CASSLGETSSQHEQFF. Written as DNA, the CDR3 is TGTGCCAGCAGCTTAGGGGAGACTAGCTCTCAGCATGAGCAGTTCTTC.

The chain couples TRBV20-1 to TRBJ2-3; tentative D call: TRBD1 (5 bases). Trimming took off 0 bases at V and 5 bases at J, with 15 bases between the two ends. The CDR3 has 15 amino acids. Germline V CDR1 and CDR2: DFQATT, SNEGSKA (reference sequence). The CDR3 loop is CSARDGQGVGDTQYF. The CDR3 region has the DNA TGCAGTGCTAGAGATGGGCAGGGTGTTGGAGATACGCAGTATTTT.

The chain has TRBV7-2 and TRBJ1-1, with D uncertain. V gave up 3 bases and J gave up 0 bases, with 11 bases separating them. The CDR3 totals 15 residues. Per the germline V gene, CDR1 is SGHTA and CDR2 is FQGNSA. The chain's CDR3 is CASSFNGPLNTEAFF. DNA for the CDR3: TGTGCCAGCAGCTTCAACGGGCCTTTGAACACTGAAGCTTTCTTT.

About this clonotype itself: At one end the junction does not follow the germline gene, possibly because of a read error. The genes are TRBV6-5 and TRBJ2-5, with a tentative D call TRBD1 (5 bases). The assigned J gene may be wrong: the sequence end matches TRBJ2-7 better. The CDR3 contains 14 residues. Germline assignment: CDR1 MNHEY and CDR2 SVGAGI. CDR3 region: CAGSYMRRGYEQYF. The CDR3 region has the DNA TGTGCCGGCAGTTACATGAGAAGGGGTTACGAGCAGTACTTC.

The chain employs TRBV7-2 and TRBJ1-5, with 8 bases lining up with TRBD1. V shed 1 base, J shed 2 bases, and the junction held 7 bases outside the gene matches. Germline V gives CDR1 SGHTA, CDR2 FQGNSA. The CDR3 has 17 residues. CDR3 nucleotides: TGTGCCAGCAGCTTAGACAGGGGGTTTTTTCGCAATCAGCCCCAGCATTTT. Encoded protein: CASSLDRGFFRNQPQHF.

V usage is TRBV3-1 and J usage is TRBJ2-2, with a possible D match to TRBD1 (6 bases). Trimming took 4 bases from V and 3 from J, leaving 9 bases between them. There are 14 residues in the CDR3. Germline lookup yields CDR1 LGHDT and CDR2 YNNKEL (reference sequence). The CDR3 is CASSRRGYTGELFF. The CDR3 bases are TGTGCCAGCAGCCGCAGGGGCTACACCGGGGAGCTGTTTTTT.

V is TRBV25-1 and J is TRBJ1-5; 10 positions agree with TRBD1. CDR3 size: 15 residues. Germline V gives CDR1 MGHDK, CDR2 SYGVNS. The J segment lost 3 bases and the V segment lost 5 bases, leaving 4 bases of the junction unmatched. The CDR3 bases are TGTGCCAGCAGTCCAGGGACAGGGGTCAATCAGCCCCAGCATTTT. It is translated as CASSPGTGVNQPQHF. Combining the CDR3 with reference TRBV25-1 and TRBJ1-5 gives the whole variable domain EADIYQTPRYLVIGTGKKITLECSQTMGHDKMYWYQQDPGMELHLIHYSYGVNSTEKGDLSSESTVSRIRTEHFPLTLESARPSHTSQYLCASSPGTGVNQPQHFGDGTRLSIL.

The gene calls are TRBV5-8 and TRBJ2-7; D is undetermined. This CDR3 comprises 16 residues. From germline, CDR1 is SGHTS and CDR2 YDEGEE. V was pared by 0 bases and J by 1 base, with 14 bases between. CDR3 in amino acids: CASSLAIGHRSYEQYF. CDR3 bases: TGTGCCAGCAGCTTGGCCATCGGTCACAGATCCTACGAGCAGTACTTC.

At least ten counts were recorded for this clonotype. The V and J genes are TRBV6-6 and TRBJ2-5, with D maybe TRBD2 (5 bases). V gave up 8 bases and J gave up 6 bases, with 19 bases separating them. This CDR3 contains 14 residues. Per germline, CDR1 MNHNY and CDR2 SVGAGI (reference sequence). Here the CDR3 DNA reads TGTGCCAGCGAGGGCCAACAGACGATGAAGACCCAGTACTTC. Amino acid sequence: CASEGQQTMKTQYF.

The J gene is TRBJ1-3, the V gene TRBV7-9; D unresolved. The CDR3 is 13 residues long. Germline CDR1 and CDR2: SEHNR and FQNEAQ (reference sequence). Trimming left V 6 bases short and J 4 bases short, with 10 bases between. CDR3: CASRAGGGNTIYF. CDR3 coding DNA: TGTGCCAGCAGAGCGGGAGGGGGAAACACCATATATTTT.

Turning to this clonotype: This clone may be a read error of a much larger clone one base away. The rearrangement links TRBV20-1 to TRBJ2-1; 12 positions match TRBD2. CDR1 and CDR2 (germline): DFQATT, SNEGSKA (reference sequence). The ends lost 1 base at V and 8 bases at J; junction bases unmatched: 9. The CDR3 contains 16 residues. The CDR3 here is CSARGPSGRGGYEQFF. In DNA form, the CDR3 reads TGCAGTGCTAGAGGTCCTAGCGGGAGGGGGGGCTATGAGCAGTTCTTC.

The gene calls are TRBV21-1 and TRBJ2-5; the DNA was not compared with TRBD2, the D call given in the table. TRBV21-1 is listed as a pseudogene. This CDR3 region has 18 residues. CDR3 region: CASSKGGFPTSGPIMAYF. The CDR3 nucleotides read TGTGCCAGCAGCAAAGGGGGATTCCCGACTAGCGGTCCTATAATGGCGTACTTC.

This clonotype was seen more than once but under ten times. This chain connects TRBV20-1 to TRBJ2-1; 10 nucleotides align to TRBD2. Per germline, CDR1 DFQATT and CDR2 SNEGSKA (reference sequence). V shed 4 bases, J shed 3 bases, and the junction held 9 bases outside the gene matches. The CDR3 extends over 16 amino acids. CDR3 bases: TGCAGTGCTAAGGTAGCGGGGGGCGACCACTACAATGAGCAGTTCTTC. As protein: CSAKVAGGDHYNEQFF.

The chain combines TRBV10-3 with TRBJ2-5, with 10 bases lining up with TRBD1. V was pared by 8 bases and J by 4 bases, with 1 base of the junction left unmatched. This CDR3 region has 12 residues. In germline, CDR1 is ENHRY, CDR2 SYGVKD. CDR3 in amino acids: CAIGDRGETQYF. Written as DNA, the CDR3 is TGTGCCATCGGGGACAGGGGAGAGACCCAGTACTTC.

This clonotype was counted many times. The CDR3 here is CASSATGQSFPETQYF. In DNA, the CDR3 is TGTGCCAGCAGTGCCACAGGACAGTCGTTCCCCGAGACCCAGTACTTC. The J gene is TRBJ2-5, the V gene TRBV6-6; D may be TRBD1 (6 bases). CDR3 size: 16 residues. Germline CDR1 reads MNHNY; CDR2 reads SVGAGI (reference sequence). Trimming shortened V by 5 bases and J by 5 bases, and 21 bases separated the two germline ends.

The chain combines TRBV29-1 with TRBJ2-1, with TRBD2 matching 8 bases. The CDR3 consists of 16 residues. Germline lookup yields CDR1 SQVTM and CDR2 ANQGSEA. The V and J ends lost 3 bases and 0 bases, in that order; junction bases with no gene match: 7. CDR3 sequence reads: CSVEAAGAPSYNEQFF. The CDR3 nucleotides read TGCAGCGTTGAGGCAGCGGGGGCCCCCTCCTACAATGAGCAGTTCTTC.

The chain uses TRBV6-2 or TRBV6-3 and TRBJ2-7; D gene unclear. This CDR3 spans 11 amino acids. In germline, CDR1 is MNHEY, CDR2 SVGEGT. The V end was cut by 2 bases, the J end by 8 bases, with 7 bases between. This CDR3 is CASSYGTKQYF. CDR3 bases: TGTGCCAGCAGTTACGGTACTAAGCAGTACTTC.

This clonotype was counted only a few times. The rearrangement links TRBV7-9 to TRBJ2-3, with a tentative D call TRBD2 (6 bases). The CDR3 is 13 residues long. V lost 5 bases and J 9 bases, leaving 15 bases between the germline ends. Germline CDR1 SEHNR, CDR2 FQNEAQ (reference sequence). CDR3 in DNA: TGTGCCAGCAGCCAAGAAACCCGGGGGACGCAGTATTTT. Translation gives CASSQETRGTQYF.

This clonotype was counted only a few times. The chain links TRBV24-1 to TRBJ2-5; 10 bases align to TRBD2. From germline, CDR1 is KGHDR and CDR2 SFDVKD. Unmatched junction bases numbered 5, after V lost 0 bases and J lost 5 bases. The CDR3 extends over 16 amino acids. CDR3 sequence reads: CATSDLPLAGAETQYF. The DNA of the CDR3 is TGTGCCACCAGTGATTTGCCCCTAGCGGGAGCGGAGACCCAGTACTTC.